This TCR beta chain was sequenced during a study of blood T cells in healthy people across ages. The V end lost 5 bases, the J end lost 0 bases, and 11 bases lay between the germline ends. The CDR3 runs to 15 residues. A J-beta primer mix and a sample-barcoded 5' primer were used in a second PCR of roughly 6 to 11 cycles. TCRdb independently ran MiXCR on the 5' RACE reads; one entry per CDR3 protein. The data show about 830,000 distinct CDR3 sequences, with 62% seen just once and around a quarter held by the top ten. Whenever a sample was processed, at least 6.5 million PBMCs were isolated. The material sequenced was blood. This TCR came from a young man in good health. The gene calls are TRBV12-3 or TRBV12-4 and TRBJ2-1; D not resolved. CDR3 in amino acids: CASSPGDPSYNEQFF. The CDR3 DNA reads TGTGCCAGCAGTCCTGGCGACCCCTCCTACAATGAGCAGTTCTTC.